One and the same sample provided the 27 T cell receptor beta chains below, sequenced in a study of post-analysis software for immune sequencing data. Study-wide results and limits: Controls had lower frequencies than patients of roughly five TRBV segments, which included TRBV5-6, TRBV5-1 and TRBV20-1.

Unique molecular identifiers were present in the TCR beta cDNA libraries. TCRdb reprocessed the PCR reads with MiXCR, giving one entry per CDR3 protein. The sample has around 440,000 distinct CDR3 sequences, roughly 46% seen once. No antigen has been identified for these receptors. Source material: blood. These receptors were taken from a girl under 18 with multiple sclerosis.

This clonotype was seen only a few times. This sequence joins TRBV20-1 and TRBJ2-1; D is undetermined. V dropped 3 bases and J dropped 6 bases, with 9 bases sitting between them. Germline V CDR1 and CDR2: DFQATT, SNEGSKA (reference sequence). This CDR3 comprises 12 residues. The CDR3 DNA reads as TGCAGTGCTAGTCCCAATCCCAATGAGCAGTTCTTC. Protein product: CSASPNPNEQFF.

The chain employs TRBV28 and TRBJ2-1, with D perhaps matching TRBD1 (5 bases). The germline CDR1 and CDR2 sequences are MDHEN and SYDVKM. The V end lost 5 bases, the J end lost 9 bases, and 11 bases lay between the germline ends. The CDR3 loop spans 12 amino acids. CDR3 sequence reads: CASSIDSSEQFF. The CDR3 DNA follows: TGTGCCAGCAGTATCGACAGTAGTGAGCAGTTCTTC.

This sequence joins TRBV3-1 and TRBJ2-5; TRBD2 matches 8 bases. CDR1 and CDR2 from the germline V gene are LGHDT and YNNKEL (reference sequence). V gave up 2 bases and J gave up 1 base; unmatched junction bases: 3. The CDR3 has 15 amino acids. CDR3 nucleotides: TGTGCCAGCAGCCAACTAGGGACTAGCCAAGAGACCCAGTACTTC. Encoded protein: CASSQLGTSQETQYF.

V and J are TRBV27 and TRBJ2-7, with D possibly being TRBD1 or TRBD2 (5 bases each). Germline V gene sequence: CDR1 MNHEY, CDR2 SMNVEV (reference sequence). The CDR3 length is 15 residues. V lost 5 bases to trimming and J lost 0 bases, with 14 bases between them. The CDR3 region has the DNA TGTGCCAGCAGTCCACGGGACGATGGCTCCTACGAGCAGTACTTC. Its protein is CASSPRDDGSYEQYF.

The rearrangement joins TRBV5-1 to TRBJ1-1; D not resolved. Trimming removed 3 bases from V and 5 bases from J, with 17 bases in between. Germline lookup yields CDR1 SGHRS and CDR2 YFSETQ. The CDR3 spans 15 residues. The CDR3 coding sequence is TGCGCCAGCAGCTCGTCCCCCGGGTTGGTTACTGAAGCTTTCTTT. This gives the protein CASSSSPGLVTEAFF.

This sequence joins TRBV6-4 and TRBJ2-2; no definite D call. There are 14 residues in the CDR3. CDR1 MRHNA and CDR2 SNTAGT come from the germline V gene. Trimming removed 0 bases at V and 3 bases at J, with 5 bases between. DNA for the CDR3: TGTGCCAGCAGTGACTCACAAGACACCGGGGAGCTGTTTTTT. Translating it yields CASSDSQDTGELFF.

The chain couples TRBV20-1 to TRBJ2-7; 7 nucleotides align to TRBD2. This CDR3 has 14 residues. Trimming took 3 bases from V and 7 from J; bases not matched to a gene: 12. Looked up from germline, CDR1 is DFQATT and CDR2 is SNEGSKA (reference sequence). The CDR3 is CSARPLERDWEQYF. For the CDR3, the DNA is TGCAGTGCTAGGCCCCTTGAGCGGGACTGGGAGCAGTACTTC.

This rearrangement joins TRBV29-1 to TRBJ2-1, with D perhaps given as TRBD1 or TRBD2 (5 bases each). This CDR3 region has 15 residues. Germline CDR1 is SQVTM and CDR2 is ANQGSEA. Between the trimmed V and J ends, which lost 4 bases and 10 bases, there was a span of 23 bases. For the CDR3, the DNA is TGCAGCGTTGGGGAGCCGCCCGGACAATTCTACGAGCAGTTCTTC. Amino acids: CSVGEPPGQFYEQFF.

This clonotype turned up a few times. The chain combines TRBV27 with TRBJ2-6; D is perhaps TRBD2 (7 bases). This CDR3 contains 16 residues. CDR1 is MNHEY, CDR2 SMNVEV, per germline (reference sequence). The ends were cut back, 6 bases at V and 3 bases at J, with 15 bases in the middle. CDR3 loop: CASSTGGLNGANVLTF. As DNA, the CDR3 is TGTGCCAGCAGCACCGGGGGGCTGAATGGGGCCAACGTCCTGACTTTC.

The sample holds a few counts of this clonotype. The chain employs TRBV12-3 or TRBV12-4 and TRBJ2-5, with 8 bases that match TRBD2. The CDR3 is 17 amino acids. V shed 5 bases, J shed 5 bases, and the junction held 16 bases outside the gene matches. The CDR3 DNA follows: TGTGCCAGCAGTGTGATGCGACTAGCGTTAAATACGGAGACCCAGTACTTC. Its protein is CASSVMRLALNTETQYF.

This clonotype was seen more than once but under ten times. A much larger clone is a single base away; this may be a read error. The chain employs TRBV13 and TRBJ2-1; 8 nucleotides line up with TRBD1. Germline CDR1 and CDR2: PRHDT and FYEKMQ (reference sequence). V lost 0 bases and J lost 8; bases outside the gene matches: 9. This CDR3 contains 16 residues. DNA of the CDR3: TGTGCCAGCAGCTTAGGGGCAGGGGGCGGTTGGGATGAGCAGTTCTTC. Residues: CASSLGAGGGWDEQFF.

The V and J genes are TRBV5-1 and TRBJ1-1; D perhaps matches TRBD1 (5 bases). V lost 4 bases and J 1 base, leaving 11 bases between the germline ends. The CDR3 length is 14 residues. CDR1 and CDR2 (germline): SGHRS, YFSETQ. CDR3 coding DNA: TGCGCCAGCAGCGGAAAGACAGAGAACACTGAAGCTTTCTTT. It encodes CASSGKTENTEAFF.

This clonotype showed up many times. The gene calls are TRBV15 and TRBJ2-6; the D gene is possibly TRBD2 (6 bases). From germline, CDR1 is LNHNV and CDR2 YYDKDF (reference sequence). Trimming shortened V by 0 bases and J by 4 bases, and 10 bases separated the two germline ends. CDR3 size: 16 residues. The CDR3 here is CATSRDGGTGANVLTF. The CDR3 DNA follows: TGTGCCACCAGCAGAGATGGGGGGACCGGGGCCAACGTCCTGACTTTC.

CDR3 sequence (DNA): TGTGCCAGCAGTCCCGGGACTAGCGCGAAGGTAGTAGAGACCCAGTACTTC. Translated: CASSPGTSAKVVETQYF. The chain carries TRBV12-3 or TRBV12-4 and TRBJ2-7, with 10 positions matching TRBD2. TRBJ2-5 matches the DNA end more closely, so the J call is doubtful. The CDR3 is 17 amino acids.

This clonotype was recorded a few times. This chain joins TRBV6-2 or TRBV6-3 and TRBJ2-1, with 8 bases matching TRBD2. Germline CDR1 and CDR2: MNHEY and SVGEGT. The trim removed 6 bases at V and 8 bases at J, leaving 6 bases unmatched. CDR3 length: 13 amino acids. CDR3: CASSSPTSDEQFF. The CDR3 DNA reads TGTGCCAGCAGCTCCCCGACTAGCGATGAGCAGTTCTTC.

This rearrangement joins TRBV7-6 to TRBJ2-7; TRBD1 matches at 7 bases. This CDR3 contains 15 residues. Germline V gives CDR1 SGHVS, CDR2 FNYEAQ. Trimming cost V 5 bases and J 0 bases; bases outside gene matches: 7. The CDR3 region is CASSLGTAFSYEQYF. CDR3 bases: TGTGCCAGCAGCCTAGGGACAGCCTTCTCCTACGAGCAGTACTTC.

This clonotype has a handful of counts. The rearrangement uses TRBV24-1 and TRBJ1-1; no clear D. Looked up from germline, CDR1 is KGHDR and CDR2 is SFDVKD. The CDR3 has 13 residues. Trimming removed 3 bases at V and 1 base at J, with 5 bases between. CDR3 amino acids: CATSDLENTEAFF. The CDR3 coding sequence is TGTGCCACCAGTGATCTCGAGAACACTGAAGCTTTCTTT.

V and J are TRBV5-1 and TRBJ2-4; D possibly corresponds to TRBD1 (6 bases). The closer fit of TRBJ2-7 to the DNA end suggests the J call may be wrong. Looked up from germline, CDR1 is SGHRS and CDR2 is YFSETQ. The CDR3 length is 14 residues. The CDR3 reads CASSPSGQPCEQYF. The CDR3 DNA reads TGCGCCAGCAGCCCATCGGGACAACCTTGCGAGCAGTACTTC.

J is TRBJ2-7 and V is TRBV5-1; tentatively, D is TRBD1 (6 bases). This CDR3 spans 15 amino acids. The V gene's germline CDR1 is SGHRS and CDR2 YFSETQ. Trimming took off 4 bases at V and 2 bases at J, with 16 bases between the two ends. For the CDR3, the DNA is TGCGCCAGCAGCGCTACAGGGTCTTACACCTACGAGCAGTACTTC. It translates to CASSATGSYTYEQYF. Full variable domain (remainder filled in from reference TRBV5-1 and TRBJ2-7): KAGVTQTPRYLIKTRGQQVTLSCSPISGHRSVSWYQQTPGQGLQFLFEYFSETQRNKGNFPGRFSGRQFSNSRSEMNVSTLELGDSALYLCASSATGSYTYEQYFGPGTRLTVT.

This clonotype has more than one count but fewer than ten. V and J are TRBV3-1 and TRBJ2-6; D possibly matches TRBD1 or TRBD2 (5 bases each). The germline V gene has CDR1 LGHDT and CDR2 YNNKEL (reference sequence). The CDR3 totals 16 residues. Trimming took off 4 bases at V and 0 bases at J, with 10 bases between the two ends. CDR3 coding DNA: TGTGCCAGCAGCCTTGGGACCCCCTCTGGGGCCAACGTCCTGACTTTC. This codes for CASSLGTPSGANVLTF. The full variable domain, in which reference TRBV3-1 and TRBJ2-6 provide the parts outside the CDR3, is DTAVSQTPKYLVTQMGNDKSIKCEQNLGHDTMYWYKQDSKKFLKIMFSYNNKELIINETVPNRFSPKSPDKAHLNLHINSLELGDSAVYFCASSLGTPSGANVLTFGAGSRLTVL.

V and J are TRBV7-2 and TRBJ1-1; a possible D gene is TRBD1 (5 bases). The germline gives CDR1 SGHTA, CDR2 FQGNSA. Between the trimmed V and J ends, which lost 5 bases and 5 bases, there was a span of 15 bases. The CDR3 has 14 residues. CDR3 DNA: TGTGCCAGCAGCCAGGGCCCTACGGGAACTGAAGCTTTCTTT. Translating it yields CASSQGPTGTEAFF.

In the case of this clonotype: The junction and the germline gene differ at one end; a read error may be behind it. This sequence joins TRBV5-1 and TRBJ2-3, with D maybe TRBD1 (7 bases). The CDR3 has 18 residues. Germline loops: CDR1 SGHRS, CDR2 YFSETQ. The CDR3 coding sequence is TGCGCCAGCACCTTGGGGCGGGACAGATCTACTAGCACAGATACGCAGTATTTT. Translated: CASTLGRDRSTSTDTQYF.

This clonotype was seen a handful of times. V gene TRBV10-3 combines with J gene TRBJ2-1; 8 nucleotides match TRBD2. V trimming: 7 bases; J trimming: 4 bases; junction bases outside the gene matches: 9. Germline V gene data show CDR1 as ENHRY and CDR2 as SYGVKD. CDR3 size: 15 residues. This CDR3 is CAINGGGTNYNEQFF. In nucleotides, the CDR3 is TGTGCCATCAATGGCGGGGGGACAAATTACAATGAGCAGTTCTTC.

The chain recombines TRBV7-9 with TRBJ1-5; no firm D call. V gave up 1 base and J gave up 10 bases, with 14 bases separating them. This CDR3 contains 14 residues. Germline-derived CDR1 and CDR2 are SEHNR and FQNEAQ (reference sequence). CDR3 region: CASSLDRVGRPQHF. Written as DNA, the CDR3 is TGTGCCAGCAGCTTAGACCGGGTAGGACGACCCCAGCATTTT.

The table lists this clonotype with a few counts. V and J are TRBV27 and TRBJ2-7; D may be TRBD2 (5 bases). Near its end, the DNA agrees better with TRBJ2-5, so the J call may be wrong. The CDR3 is 14 amino acids. In germline, CDR1 is MNHEY, CDR2 SMNVEV (reference sequence). CDR3 sequence: CASRPLWGAETQYF. CDR3 sequence (DNA): TGTGCCAGCAGGCCCCTTTGGGGAGCGGAGACCCAGTACTTC.

This chain uses TRBV6-6 with TRBJ2-1, with 7 bases aligning to TRBD1. From germline, CDR1 is MNHNY and CDR2 SVGAGI (reference sequence). This CDR3 comprises 15 residues. Unmatched junction bases numbered 6, after V lost 5 bases and J lost 2 bases. The CDR3 nucleotides read TGTGCCAGCAGTGTTGGGACAGAGACCTACAATGAGCAGTTCTTC. It encodes CASSVGTETYNEQFF.

This clonotype turned up a few times. The chain has TRBV14 and TRBJ2-6, with 9 bases that match TRBD1. There are 18 residues in the CDR3. Trimming cost V 2 bases and J 2 bases; bases outside gene matches: 7. Germline V gives CDR1 SGHDN, CDR2 FVKESK. CDR3 sequence: CASSQLQGARTGANVLTF. CDR3 nucleotides: TGTGCCAGCAGCCAACTACAGGGGGCGAGGACTGGGGCCAACGTCCTGACTTTC.